The present T cell receptor (beta chain) was sequenced within a study of T cell repertoires in cytomegalovirus infection. Study at large: The public TCR beta signatures pointed to both CMV infection and matching HLA type.

TCRdb recomputed calls from the reads with MiXCR, one row per CDR3 protein. The sample yields about 230,000 distinct CDR3 sequences, roughly 20% seen once. Overall study findings and caveats: Clonotypes of TCR beta that were HLA-C-restricted and CMV-specific dominated the ex vivo response. CMV carriers having the relevant HLA were flagged by cumulative public TCR beta family frequency.

The CDR3 has 20 amino acids. The germline CDR1 and CDR2 sequences are MDHEN and SYDVKM. The ends were cut back, 5 bases at V and 0 bases at J, with 27 bases in the middle. This clonotype appeared many times. The antigen is undetermined. This rearrangement joins TRBV28 to TRBJ2-3, with TRBD1 as a possible D gene (5 bases). Sequencing was carried out using CD8+ T cells from PBMCs. The clonotype was recovered from a human donor in good health (CMV status not recorded). Some clones in this sample may be carry-over from other donors' samples. The CDR3 loop reads CASSTPVLVPVSGSTDTQYF. The DNA for the CDR3 is TGTGCCAGCAGTACCCCGGTGTTGGTTCCTGTTTCAGGGAGCACAGATACGCAGTATTTT.